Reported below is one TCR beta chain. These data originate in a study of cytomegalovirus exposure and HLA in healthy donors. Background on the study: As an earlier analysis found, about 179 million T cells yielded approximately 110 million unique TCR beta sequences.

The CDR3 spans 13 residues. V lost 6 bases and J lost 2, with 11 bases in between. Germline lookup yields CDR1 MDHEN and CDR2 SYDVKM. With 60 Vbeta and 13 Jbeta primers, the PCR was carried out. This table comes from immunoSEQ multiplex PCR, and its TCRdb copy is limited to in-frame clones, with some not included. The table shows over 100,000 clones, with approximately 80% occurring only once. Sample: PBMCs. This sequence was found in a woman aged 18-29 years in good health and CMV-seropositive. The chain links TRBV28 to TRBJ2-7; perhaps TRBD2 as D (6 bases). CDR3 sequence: CASSLGTPYEQYF. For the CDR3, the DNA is TGTGCCAGCAGCCTCGGGACTCCCTACGAGCAGTACTTC.